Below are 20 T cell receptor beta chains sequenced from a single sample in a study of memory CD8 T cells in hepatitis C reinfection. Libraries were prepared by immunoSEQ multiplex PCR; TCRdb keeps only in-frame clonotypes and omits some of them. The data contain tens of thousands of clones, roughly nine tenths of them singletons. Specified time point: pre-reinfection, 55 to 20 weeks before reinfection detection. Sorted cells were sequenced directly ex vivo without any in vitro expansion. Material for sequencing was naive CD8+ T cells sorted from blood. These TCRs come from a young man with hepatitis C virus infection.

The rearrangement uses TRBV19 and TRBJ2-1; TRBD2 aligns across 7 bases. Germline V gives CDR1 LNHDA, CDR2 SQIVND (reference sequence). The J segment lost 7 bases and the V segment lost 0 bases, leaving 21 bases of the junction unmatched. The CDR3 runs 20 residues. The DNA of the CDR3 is TGTGCCAGTAGTATAGATAGGAGGGCGGTGAGGGCGGGAGATCGGAATGAGCAGTTCTTC. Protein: CASSIDRRAVRAGDRNEQFF.

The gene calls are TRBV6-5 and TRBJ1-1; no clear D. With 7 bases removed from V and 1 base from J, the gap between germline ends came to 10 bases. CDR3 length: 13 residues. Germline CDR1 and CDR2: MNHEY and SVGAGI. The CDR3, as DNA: TGTGCCAGCAACGAACCAGGGAACACTGAAGCTTTCTTT. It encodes CASNEPGNTEAFF.

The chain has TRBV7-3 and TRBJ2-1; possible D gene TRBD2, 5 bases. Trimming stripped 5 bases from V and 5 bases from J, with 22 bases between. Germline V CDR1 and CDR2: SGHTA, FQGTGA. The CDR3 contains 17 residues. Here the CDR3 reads CASSPQLGLETHNEQFF. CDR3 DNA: TGTGCCAGCAGCCCCCAACTAGGTCTAGAAACACACAATGAGCAGTTCTTC. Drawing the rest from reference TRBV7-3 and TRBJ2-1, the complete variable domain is GAGVSQTPSNKVTEKGKYVELRCDPISGHTALYWYRQSLGQGPEFLIYFQGTGAADDSGLPNDRFFAVRPEGSVSTLKIQRTERGDSAVYLCASSPQLGLETHNEQFFGPGTRLTVL.

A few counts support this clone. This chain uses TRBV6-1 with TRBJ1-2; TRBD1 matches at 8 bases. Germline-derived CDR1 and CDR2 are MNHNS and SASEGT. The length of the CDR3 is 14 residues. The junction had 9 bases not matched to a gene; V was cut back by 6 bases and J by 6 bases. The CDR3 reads CASSPDRVWDGYTF. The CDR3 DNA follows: TGTGCCAGCAGCCCGGACAGGGTGTGGGATGGCTACACCTTC.

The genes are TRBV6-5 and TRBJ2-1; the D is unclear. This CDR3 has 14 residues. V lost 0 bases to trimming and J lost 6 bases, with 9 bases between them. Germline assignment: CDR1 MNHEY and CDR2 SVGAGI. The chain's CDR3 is CASSYSRLGNEQFF. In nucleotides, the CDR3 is TGTGCCAGCAGTTACTCTCGGCTAGGCAATGAGCAGTTCTTC.

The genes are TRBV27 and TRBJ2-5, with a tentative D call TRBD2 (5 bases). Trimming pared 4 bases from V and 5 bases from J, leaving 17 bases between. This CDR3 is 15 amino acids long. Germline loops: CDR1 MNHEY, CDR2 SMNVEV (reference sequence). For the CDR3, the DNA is TGTGCCAGCAGTTCGATCTCGGGCGGCGGGGAGACCCAGTACTTC. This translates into CASSSISGGGETQYF.

CDR3 amino acids: CASSYPPRAAYNEQFF. In nucleotides, the CDR3 is TGTGCTAGTTCCTACCCCCCGCGGGCAGCCTACAATGAGCAGTTCTTC. V is TRBV12-5 and J is TRBJ2-1, with D possibly being TRBD2 (5 bases). The CDR3 runs to 16 residues. CDR1 and CDR2 (germline): LGHNT, FRNRAP. Trimming stripped 8 bases from V and 2 bases from J, with 19 bases between.

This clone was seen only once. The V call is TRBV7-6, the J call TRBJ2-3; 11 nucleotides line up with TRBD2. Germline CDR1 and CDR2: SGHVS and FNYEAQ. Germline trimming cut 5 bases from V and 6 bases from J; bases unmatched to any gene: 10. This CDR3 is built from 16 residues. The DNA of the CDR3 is TGTGCCAGCAGCGTTTTCTTAGCGGGGGGGCCGGATACGCAGTATTTT. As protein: CASSVFLAGGPDTQYF.

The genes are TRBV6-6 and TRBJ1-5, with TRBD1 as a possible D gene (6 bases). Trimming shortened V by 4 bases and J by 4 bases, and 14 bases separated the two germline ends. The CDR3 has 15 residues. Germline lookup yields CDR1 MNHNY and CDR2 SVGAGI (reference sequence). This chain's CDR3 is CASSSRDTLNQPQHF. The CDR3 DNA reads TGTGCCAGCAGTTCCCGGGACACCTTAAATCAGCCCCAGCATTTT.

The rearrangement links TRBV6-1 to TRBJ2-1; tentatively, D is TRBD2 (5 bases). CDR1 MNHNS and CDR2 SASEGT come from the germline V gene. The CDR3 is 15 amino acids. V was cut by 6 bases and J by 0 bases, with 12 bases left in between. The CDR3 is CASSLTGSSYNEQFF. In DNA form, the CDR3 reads TGTGCCAGCAGCTTAACGGGGAGCTCCTACAATGAGCAGTTCTTC.

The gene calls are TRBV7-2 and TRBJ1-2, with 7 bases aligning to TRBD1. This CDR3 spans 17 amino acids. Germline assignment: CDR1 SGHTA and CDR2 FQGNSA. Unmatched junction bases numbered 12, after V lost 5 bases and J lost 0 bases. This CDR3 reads CASSHGGWDSSNYGYTF. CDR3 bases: TGTGCCAGCAGCCACGGGGGTTGGGACAGTTCTAACTATGGCTACACCTTC.

CDR3 in amino acids: CASQQGNTEAFF. The CDR3 DNA sequence: TGCGCCAGCCAACAGGGGAACACTGAAGCTTTCTTT. J is TRBJ1-1 and V is TRBV5-1; maybe TRBD1 (6 bases). The V gene's germline CDR1 is SGHRS and CDR2 YFSETQ. The CDR3 has 12 residues. V was pared by 7 bases and J by 1 base, with 8 bases between.

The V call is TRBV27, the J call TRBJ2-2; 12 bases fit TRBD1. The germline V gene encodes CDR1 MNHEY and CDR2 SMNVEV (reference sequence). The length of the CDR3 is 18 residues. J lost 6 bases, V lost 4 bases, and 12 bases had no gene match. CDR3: CASSSTAGTGGFAGELFF. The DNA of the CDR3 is TGTGCCAGCAGTTCCACGGCCGGGACAGGGGGCTTCGCCGGGGAGCTGTTTTTT.

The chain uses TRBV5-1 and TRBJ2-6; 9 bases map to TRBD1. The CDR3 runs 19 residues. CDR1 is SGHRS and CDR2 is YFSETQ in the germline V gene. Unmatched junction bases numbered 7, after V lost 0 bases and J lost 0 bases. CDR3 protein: CASSLEGQGILSGANVLTF. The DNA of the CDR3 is TGCGCCAGCAGCTTGGAGGGACAGGGAATCCTCTCTGGGGCCAACGTCCTGACTTTC. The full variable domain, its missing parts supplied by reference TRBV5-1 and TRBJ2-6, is KAGVTQTPRYLIKTRGQQVTLSCSPISGHRSVSWYQQTPGQGLQFLFEYFSETQRNKGNFPGRFSGRQFSNSRSEMNVSTLELGDSALYLCASSLEGQGILSGANVLTFGAGSRLTVL.

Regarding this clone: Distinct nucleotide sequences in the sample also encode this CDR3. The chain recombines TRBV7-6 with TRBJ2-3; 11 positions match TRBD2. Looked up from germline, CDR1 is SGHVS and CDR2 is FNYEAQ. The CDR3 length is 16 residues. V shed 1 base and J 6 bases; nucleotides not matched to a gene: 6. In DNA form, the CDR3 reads TGTGCCAGCAGCTTAGGTACTAGCGGGGGCGTGGATACGCAGTATTTT. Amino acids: CASSLGTSGGVDTQYF.

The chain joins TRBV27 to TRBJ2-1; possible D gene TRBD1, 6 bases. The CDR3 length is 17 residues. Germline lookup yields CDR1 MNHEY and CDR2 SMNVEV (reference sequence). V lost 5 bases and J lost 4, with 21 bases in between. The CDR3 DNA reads TGTGCCAGCAGTACCCACGGGCCCAGGGGAACATACAATGAGCAGTTCTTC. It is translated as CASSTHGPRGTYNEQFF.

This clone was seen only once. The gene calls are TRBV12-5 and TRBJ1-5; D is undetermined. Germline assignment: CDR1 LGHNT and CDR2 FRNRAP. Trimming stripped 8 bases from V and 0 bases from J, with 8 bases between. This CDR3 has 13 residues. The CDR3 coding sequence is TGTGCTAGTTCGGTAAATAGCAATCAGCCCCAGCATTTT. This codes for CASSVNSNQPQHF.

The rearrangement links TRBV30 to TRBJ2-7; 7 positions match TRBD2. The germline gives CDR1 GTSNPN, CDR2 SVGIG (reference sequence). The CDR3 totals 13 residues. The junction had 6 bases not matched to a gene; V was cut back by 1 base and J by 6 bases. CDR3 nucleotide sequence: TGTGCCTGGAGTGCCGGGGGGTTCTCCGAGCAGTACGTC. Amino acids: CAWSAGGFSEQYV.

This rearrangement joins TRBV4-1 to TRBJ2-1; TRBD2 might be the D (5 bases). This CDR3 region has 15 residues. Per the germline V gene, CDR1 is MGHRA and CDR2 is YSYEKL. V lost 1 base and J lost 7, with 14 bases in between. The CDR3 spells CASSQGGSILNEQFF. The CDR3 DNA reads TGCGCCAGCAGCCAAGGAGGGAGCATCCTAAATGAGCAGTTCTTC.

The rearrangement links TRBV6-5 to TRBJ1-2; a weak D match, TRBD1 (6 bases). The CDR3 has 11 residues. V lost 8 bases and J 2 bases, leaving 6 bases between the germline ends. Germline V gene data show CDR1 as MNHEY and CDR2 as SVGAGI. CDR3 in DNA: TGTGCCAGCGGACAGAACTATGGCTACACCTTC. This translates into CASGQNYGYTF.